Shown below are 16 T cell receptor beta chains from a single sample sequenced in a study of T cell therapy after organ transplantation. As for time point: 20-29 weeks after completion of therapy. Profiling relied on immunoSEQ multiplex PCR, and the TCRdb table lists in-frame clones only, not all of them. The sample carries tens of thousands of clones, roughly 84% recorded once. Their recognized antigens are unknown. The sample consisted of CD8+ T cells from blood, taken after autologous CMV-specific T cell therapy. Source of these receptors: a human patient who had received a solid organ transplant and had CMV disease. Some T cells may be provided by the graft donor.

This chain connects TRBV2 to TRBJ1-2; 7 bases agree with TRBD1. This CDR3 spans 13 amino acids. V was clipped by 6 bases and J by 2 bases; unmatched bases: 3. Looked up from germline, CDR1 is SNHLY and CDR2 is FYNNEI. CDR3 coding DNA: TGTGCCAGCAGGACAGGGAAGAACTATGGCTACACCTTC. Protein: CASRTGKNYGYTF.

The chain combines TRBV12-5 with TRBJ2-3; the D is unclear. There are 13 residues in the CDR3. V gave up 0 bases and J gave up 0 bases, with 1 base separating them. Germline-derived CDR1 and CDR2 are LGHNT and FRNRAP. The CDR3 bases are TGTGCTAGTGGTTTGGTAAGCACAGATACGCAGTATTTT. This translates into CASGLVSTDTQYF.

This clone was observed once. The rearrangement joins TRBV27 to TRBJ2-7; D not certain. The germline V and J ends were trimmed by 5 bases and 3 bases, with 11 bases remaining between them. The CDR3 extends over 13 amino acids. In germline, CDR1 is MNHEY, CDR2 SMNVEV (reference sequence). The CDR3 DNA reads as TGTGCCAGCAGTCTCCGGGCCTACTACGAGCAGTACTTC. It yields the protein CASSLRAYYEQYF.

This clone was recorded once. This chain uses TRBV19 with TRBJ1-5; no firm D call. CDR1 LNHDA and CDR2 SQIVND come from the germline V gene (reference sequence). CDR3 length: 12 residues. Trimming stripped 4 bases from V and 5 bases from J, with 6 bases between. DNA for the CDR3: TGTGCCAGTAGTACTGGAGATCAGCCCCAGCATTTT. Its protein product is CASSTGDQPQHF.

Of note for this clone: A much larger clone differs from this one at a single base, so this may be a read error. This same CDR3 is encoded by further DNA sequences in the sample. DNA of the CDR3: TGCGCCAGCAGCCAAGGGCATACCTCCTACGAGCAGTACTTC. Protein product: CASSQGHTSYEQYF. The rearrangement links TRBV4-1 to TRBJ2-7; D not certain. V lost 1 base and J 0 bases, leaving 7 bases between the germline ends. This CDR3 comprises 14 residues. The germline gives CDR1 MGHRA, CDR2 YSYEKL.

V gene TRBV4-3 combines with J gene TRBJ2-1; 12 positions match TRBD2. Looked up from germline, CDR1 is LGHNA and CDR2 is YSLEER. This CDR3 region has 16 residues. J lost 5 bases, V lost 3 bases, and 5 bases had no gene match. The CDR3 loop reads CASSHTRLAGDNEQFF. The CDR3 nucleotides read TGCGCCAGCAGCCACACCCGACTAGCGGGAGACAATGAGCAGTTCTTC.

The rearrangement joins TRBV14 to TRBJ1-2; D uncertain. Trimming cost V 0 bases and J 4 bases, with 12 bases left between them. This CDR3 has 15 residues. CDR1 is SGHDN and CDR2 is FVKESK in the germline V gene. CDR3 region: CASSQDHSPGYGYTF. CDR3 in DNA: TGTGCCAGCAGCCAAGATCACAGTCCGGGCTATGGCTACACCTTC.

The V and J genes are TRBV28 and TRBJ2-3; 15 positions match TRBD2. The germline CDR1 and CDR2 sequences are MDHEN and SYDVKM. CDR3 length: 16 residues. Germline trimming cut 4 bases from V and 3 bases from J; bases unmatched to any gene: 2. This CDR3 is CASSSGLAGGTDTQYF. CDR3 DNA sequence: TGTGCCAGCAGTTCCGGACTAGCGGGGGGGACAGATACGCAGTATTTT.

The chain employs TRBV7-3 and TRBJ2-1; possibly TRBD2 for D (6 bases). Germline V CDR1 and CDR2: SGHTA, FQGTGA. The CDR3 loop spans 17 amino acids. Trimming removed 5 bases from V and 6 bases from J, with 23 bases in between. CDR3 region: CASSRADSWEASNEQFF. The CDR3 coding sequence is TGTGCCAGCAGCCGAGCGGATAGTTGGGAGGCTAGCAATGAGCAGTTCTTC. The full variable domain, its missing parts supplied by reference TRBV7-3 and TRBJ2-1, is GAGVSQTPSNKVTEKGKYVELRCDPISGHTALYWYRQSLGQGPEFLIYFQGTGAADDSGLPNDRFFAVRPEGSVSTLKIQRTERGDSAVYLCASSRADSWEASNEQFFGPGTRLTVL.

This chain links TRBV19 with TRBJ2-1; 12 bases match TRBD2. This CDR3 is 15 amino acids long. V trimming: 7 bases; J trimming: 6 bases; junction bases outside the gene matches: 7. CDR1 is LNHDA, CDR2 SQIVND, per germline (reference sequence). Here the CDR3 reads CASNPSGGAVNEQFF. In nucleotides, the CDR3 is TGTGCCAGTAACCCTAGCGGGGGGGCTGTCAATGAGCAGTTCTTC.

The chain uses TRBV6-1 and TRBJ2-6; D is undetermined. Germline CDR1 reads MNHNS; CDR2 reads SASEGT. There are 17 residues in the CDR3. Trimming removed 3 bases from V and 0 bases from J, with 12 bases in between. The CDR3, as DNA: TGTGCCAGCAGTGATACTGCAGTCATCTCTGGGGCCAACGTCCTGACTTTC. Encoded protein: CASSDTAVISGANVLTF.

This rearrangement joins TRBV29-1 to TRBJ1-6; D remains unclear. Germline V gene data show CDR1 as SQVTM and CDR2 as ANQGSEA. There are 13 residues in the CDR3. V lost 7 bases and J lost 3, with 10 bases in between. CDR3 protein: CSASDGYNSPLHF. The CDR3, as DNA: TGCAGCGCCTCAGACGGCTATAATTCACCCCTCCACTTT.

The V call is TRBV4-2, the J call TRBJ1-1, with TRBD1 matching 7 bases. The junction had 9 bases not matched to a gene; V was cut back by 5 bases and J by 6 bases. The CDR3 sequence is 14 residues long. Per germline, CDR1 LGHNA and CDR2 YNFKEQ. CDR3 coding DNA: TGTGCCAGCAGCTCGGGACAGCTCTACTCTGAAGCTTTCTTT. Protein: CASSSGQLYSEAFF.

The chain links TRBV12-2 to TRBJ2-5. TRBV12-2 is a pseudogene. The CDR3 consists of 17 residues. In DNA form, the CDR3 reads TGTGCAAGTCGCTTAGTCCGGCGCCGAGGGACCATACCTCCAGTATACTTC. Translated, it gives CASRLVRRRGTIPPVYF.

The table lists this clone with a count of one. The chain's CDR3 is CASGDEFTGELFF. CDR3 coding DNA: TGTGCTAGTGGTGACGAATTCACCGGGGAGCTGTTTTTT. The rearrangement joins TRBV12-5 to TRBJ2-2; D is unclear. The germline V gene encodes CDR1 LGHNT and CDR2 FRNRAP. The CDR3 consists of 13 residues. With 5 bases removed from V and 4 bases from J, the gap between germline ends came to 8 bases.

The chain couples TRBV28 to TRBJ2-3, with D possibly TRBD2 on 6 matching bases. Between the trimmed V and J ends, which lost 5 bases and 4 bases, there was a span of 10 bases. The CDR3 is made up of 13 amino acids. Germline lookup yields CDR1 MDHEN and CDR2 SYDVKM. CDR3 DNA: TGTGCCAGCAGTCTAGCGTCAGCAGATACGCAGTATTTT. Translating it yields CASSLASADTQYF.